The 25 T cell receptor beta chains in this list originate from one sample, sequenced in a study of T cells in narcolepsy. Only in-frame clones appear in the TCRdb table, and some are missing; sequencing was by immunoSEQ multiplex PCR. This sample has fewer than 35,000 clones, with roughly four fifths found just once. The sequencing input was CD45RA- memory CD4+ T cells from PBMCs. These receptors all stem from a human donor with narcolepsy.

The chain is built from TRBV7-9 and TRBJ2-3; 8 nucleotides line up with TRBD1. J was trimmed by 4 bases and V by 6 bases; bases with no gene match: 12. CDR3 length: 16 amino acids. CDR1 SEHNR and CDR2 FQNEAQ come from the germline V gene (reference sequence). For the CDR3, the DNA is TGTGCCAGCAGAATGGCCCAGGGGGCGAGGTCAGATACGCAGTATTTT. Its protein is CASRMAQGARSDTQYF.

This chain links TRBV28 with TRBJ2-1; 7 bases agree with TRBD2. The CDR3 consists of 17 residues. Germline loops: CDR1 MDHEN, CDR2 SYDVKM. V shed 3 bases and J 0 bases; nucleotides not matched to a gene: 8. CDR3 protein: CASSFRLGGNSYNEQFF. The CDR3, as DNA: TGTGCCAGCAGTTTTCGCCTCGGGGGGAACTCCTACAATGAGCAGTTCTTC.

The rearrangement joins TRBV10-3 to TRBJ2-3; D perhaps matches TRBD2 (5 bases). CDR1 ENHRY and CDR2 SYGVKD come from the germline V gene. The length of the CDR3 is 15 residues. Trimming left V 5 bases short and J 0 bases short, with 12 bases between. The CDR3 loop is CAISPRGSSTDTQYF. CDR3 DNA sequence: TGTGCCATCAGTCCACGGGGATCGAGCACAGATACGCAGTATTTT.

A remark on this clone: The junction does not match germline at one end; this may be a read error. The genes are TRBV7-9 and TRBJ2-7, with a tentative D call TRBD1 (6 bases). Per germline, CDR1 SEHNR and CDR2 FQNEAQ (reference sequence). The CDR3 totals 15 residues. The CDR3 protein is CASSETGTTTYEQHF. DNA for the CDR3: TGTGCCAGCAGCGAGACCGGGACAACTACCTACGAGCAGCACTTC.

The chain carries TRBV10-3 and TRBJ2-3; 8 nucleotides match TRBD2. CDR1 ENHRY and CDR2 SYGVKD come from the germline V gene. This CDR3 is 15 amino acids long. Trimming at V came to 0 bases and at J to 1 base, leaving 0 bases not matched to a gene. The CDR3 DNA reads TGTGCCATCAGTGAGTCGGGACTAGGCACAGATACGCAGTATTTT. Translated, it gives CAISESGLGTDTQYF.

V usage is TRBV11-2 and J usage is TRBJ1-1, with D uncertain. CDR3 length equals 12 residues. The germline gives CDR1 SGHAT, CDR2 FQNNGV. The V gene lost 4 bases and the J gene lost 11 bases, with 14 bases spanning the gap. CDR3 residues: CASSWGNGWAFF. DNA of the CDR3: TGTGCCAGCAGCTGGGGAAACGGGTGGGCTTTCTTT.

CDR3 sequence (DNA): TGTGCCAGCAGAGGACAGAACACTGAAGCTTTCTTT. Its translation: CASRGQNTEAFF. The chain uses TRBV2 and TRBJ1-1, with D possibly being TRBD1 (5 bases). The CDR3 totals 12 residues. V was pared by 6 bases and J by 1 base, with 6 bases between. Per germline, CDR1 SNHLY and CDR2 FYNNEI.

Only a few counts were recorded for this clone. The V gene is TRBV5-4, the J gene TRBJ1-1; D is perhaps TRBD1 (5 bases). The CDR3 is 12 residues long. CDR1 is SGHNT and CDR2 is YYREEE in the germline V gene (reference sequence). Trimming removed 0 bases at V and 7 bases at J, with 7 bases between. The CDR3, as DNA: TGTGCCAGCAGCTTGGATGACAGTGAAGCTTTCTTT. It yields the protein CASSLDDSEAFF.

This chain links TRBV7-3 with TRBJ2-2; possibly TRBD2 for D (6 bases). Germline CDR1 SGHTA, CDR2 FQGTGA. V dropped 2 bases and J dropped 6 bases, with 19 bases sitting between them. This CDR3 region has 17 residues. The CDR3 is CASSLFPGHGGAGELFF. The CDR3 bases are TGTGCCAGCAGCTTATTTCCTGGACACGGAGGGGCCGGGGAGCTGTTTTTT. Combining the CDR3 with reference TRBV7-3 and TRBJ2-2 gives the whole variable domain GAGVSQTPSNKVTEKGKYVELRCDPISGHTALYWYRQSLGQGPEFLIYFQGTGAADDSGLPNDRFFAVRPEGSVSTLKIQRTERGDSAVYLCASSLFPGHGGAGELFFGEGSRLTVL.

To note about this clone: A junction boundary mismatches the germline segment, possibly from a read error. CDR3 bases: TGCGCCAGCAGCTTGCAAGGGACCCAGTACTTC. Its translation is CASSLQGTQYF. The rearrangement joins TRBV5-1 to TRBJ2-5; D not resolved. Germline CDR1 SGHRS, CDR2 YFSETQ. The CDR3 sequence is 11 residues long.

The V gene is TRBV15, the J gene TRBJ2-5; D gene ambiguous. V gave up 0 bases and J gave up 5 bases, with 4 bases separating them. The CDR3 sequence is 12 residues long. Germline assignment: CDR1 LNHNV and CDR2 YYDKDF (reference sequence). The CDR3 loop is CATSRDGETQYF. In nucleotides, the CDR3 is TGTGCCACCAGCAGAGATGGGGAGACCCAGTACTTC.

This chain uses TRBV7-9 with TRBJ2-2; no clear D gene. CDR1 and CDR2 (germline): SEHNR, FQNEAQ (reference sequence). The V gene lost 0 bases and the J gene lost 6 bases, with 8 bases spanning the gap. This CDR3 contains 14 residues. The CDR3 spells CASSLALGPGELFF. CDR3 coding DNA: TGTGCCAGCAGCTTAGCGCTGGGTCCCGGGGAGCTGTTTTTT.

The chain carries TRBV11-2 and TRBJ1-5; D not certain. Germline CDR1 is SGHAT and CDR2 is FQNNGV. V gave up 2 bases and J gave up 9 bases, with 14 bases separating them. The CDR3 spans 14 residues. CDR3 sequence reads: CASSLNRASSPQHF. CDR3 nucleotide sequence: TGTGCCAGCAGCTTAAACCGGGCCTCCTCGCCCCAGCATTTT.

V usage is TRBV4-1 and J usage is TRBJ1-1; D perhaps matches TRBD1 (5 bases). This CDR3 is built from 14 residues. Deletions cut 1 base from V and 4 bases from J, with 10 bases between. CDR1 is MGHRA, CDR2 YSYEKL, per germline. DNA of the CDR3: TGCGCCAGCAGCCAAGTCGGGACGCCCACTGAAGCTTTCTTT. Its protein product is CASSQVGTPTEAFF.

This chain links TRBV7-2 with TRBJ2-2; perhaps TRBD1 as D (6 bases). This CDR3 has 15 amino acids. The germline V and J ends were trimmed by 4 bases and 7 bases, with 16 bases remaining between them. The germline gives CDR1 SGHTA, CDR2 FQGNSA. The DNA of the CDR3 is TGTGCCAGCAGCTCGGGATCAGGGGTGAACGGGGAGCTGTTTTTT. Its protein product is CASSSGSGVNGELFF.

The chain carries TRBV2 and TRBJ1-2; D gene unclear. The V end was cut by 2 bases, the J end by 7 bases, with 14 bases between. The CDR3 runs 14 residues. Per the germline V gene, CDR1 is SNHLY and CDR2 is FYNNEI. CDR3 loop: CASSESGRYRGYTF. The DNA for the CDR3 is TGTGCCAGCAGTGAATCGGGAAGGTACCGTGGCTACACCTTC.

In DNA form, the CDR3 reads TGTGCCATCAGACCCGGACAGGGAGGGTCGGACACTGAAGCTTTCTTT. Protein product: CAIRPGQGGSDTEAFF. V and J are TRBV10-3 and TRBJ1-1; TRBD1 matches 8 bases. V shed 6 bases and J 3 bases; nucleotides not matched to a gene: 12. The CDR3 totals 16 residues. Germline loops: CDR1 ENHRY, CDR2 SYGVKD.

This CDR3 reads CASSEIREEAFF. The CDR3 nucleotides are TGTGCCAGCAGTGAAATAAGGGAAGAGGCTTTCTTT. This rearrangement joins TRBV2 to TRBJ1-1, with unresolved D. CDR1 and CDR2 (germline): SNHLY, FYNNEI. V lost 2 bases and J 11 bases, leaving 12 bases between the germline ends. The CDR3 runs 12 residues.

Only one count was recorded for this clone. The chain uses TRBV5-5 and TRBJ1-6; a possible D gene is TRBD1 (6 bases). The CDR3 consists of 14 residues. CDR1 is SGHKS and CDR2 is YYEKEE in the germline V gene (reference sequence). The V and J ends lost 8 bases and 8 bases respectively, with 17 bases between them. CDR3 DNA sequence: TGTGCCAGTAGACCCGGGACAAATGATTCACCCCTCCACTTT. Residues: CASRPGTNDSPLHF. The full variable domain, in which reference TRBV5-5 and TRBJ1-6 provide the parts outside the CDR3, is DAGVTQSPTHLIKTRGQQVTLRCSPISGHKSVSWYQQVLGQGPQFIFQYYEKEERGRGNFPDRFSARQFPNYSSELNVNALLLGDSALYLCASRPGTNDSPLHFGNGTRLTVT.

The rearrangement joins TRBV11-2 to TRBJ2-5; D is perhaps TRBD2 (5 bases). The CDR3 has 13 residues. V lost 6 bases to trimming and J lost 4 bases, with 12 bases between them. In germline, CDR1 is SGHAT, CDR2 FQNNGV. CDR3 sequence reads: CASRAGEIETQYF. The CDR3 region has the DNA TGTGCCAGCAGGGCCGGGGAGATAGAGACCCAGTACTTC.

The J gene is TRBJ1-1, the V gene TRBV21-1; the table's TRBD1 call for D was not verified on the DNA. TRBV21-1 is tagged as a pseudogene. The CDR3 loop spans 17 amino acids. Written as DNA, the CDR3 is TGTGCCAGCAGCAAAGGGGTAAGGGACAGATCTACACCACGAGCTTTCTTT. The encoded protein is CASSKGVRDRSTPRAFF.

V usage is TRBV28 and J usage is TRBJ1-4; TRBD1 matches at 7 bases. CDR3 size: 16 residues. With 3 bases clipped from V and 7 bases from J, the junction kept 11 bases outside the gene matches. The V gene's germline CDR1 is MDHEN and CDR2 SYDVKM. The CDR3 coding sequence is TGTGCCAGCAGTTTTGAGAGGGGGCAAATAAGTGAAAAACTGTTTTTT. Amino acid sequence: CASSFERGQISEKLFF. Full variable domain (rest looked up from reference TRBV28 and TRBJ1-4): DVKVTQSSRYLVKRTGEKVFLECVQDMDHENMFWYRQDPGLGLRLIYFSYDVKMKEKGDIPEGYSVSREKKERFSLILESASTNQTSMYLCASSFERGQISEKLFFGSGTQLSVL.

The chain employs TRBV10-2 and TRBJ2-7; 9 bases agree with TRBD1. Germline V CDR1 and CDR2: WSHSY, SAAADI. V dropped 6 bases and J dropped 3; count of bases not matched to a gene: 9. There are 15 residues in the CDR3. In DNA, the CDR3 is TGCGCCAGCAGAGATACCGGGACAGGGTACTACGAGCAGTACTTC. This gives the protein CASRDTGTGYYEQYF.

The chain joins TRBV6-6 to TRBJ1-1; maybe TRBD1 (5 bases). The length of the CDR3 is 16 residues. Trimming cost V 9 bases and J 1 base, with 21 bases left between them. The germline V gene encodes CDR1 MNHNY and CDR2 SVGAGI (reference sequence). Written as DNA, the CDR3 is TGTGCCAGTAACTCTAATTTAGCGGGGGAGAACACTGAAGCTTTCTTT. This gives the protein CASNSNLAGENTEAFF.

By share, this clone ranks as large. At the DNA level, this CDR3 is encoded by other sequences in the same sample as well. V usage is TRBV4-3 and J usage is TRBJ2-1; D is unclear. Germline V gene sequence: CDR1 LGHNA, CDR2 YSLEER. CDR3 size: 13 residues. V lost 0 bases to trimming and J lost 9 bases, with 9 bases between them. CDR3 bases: TGCGCCAGCAGCCAAGATGGGCGTCGTGAGCAGTTCTTC. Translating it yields CASSQDGRREQFF.